This T cell receptor beta chain was captured by sequencing in a study of T cells in Graves' hyperthyroidism and ophthalmopathy. Whole-study results and caveats: Also found in blood were most expanded thyroid clonotypes above 0.001. Model output signaled ophthalmopathy a median approximately 6 months ahead of onset.

Diagnosis of hyperthyroidism was new in patients aged 18 to 65, and its duration was under 2 months. Reasons for excluding patients were uncontrolled infection, other autoimmune disease, pregnancy or lactation. In its sample, this clonotype was seen many times. Its matching antigen is unknown. Template material for amplifying TCR beta CDR3 regions consisted of RNA transcripts. With the HTBI primer set, the TCR CDR3 went through a first round of RT-PCR. TCRdb analysed the multiplex PCR reads with MiXCR anew, one entry per CDR3 protein. The data show roughly 570,000 distinct CDR3 sequences, approximately 44% seen once. This CDR3 spans 16 amino acids. Trimming took off 2 bases at V and 0 bases at J, with 10 bases between the two ends. Germline V gene data show CDR1 as MNHNY and CDR2 as SVGAGI (reference sequence).

The sequencing input was peripheral blood or thyroid tissue (not recorded which). The J gene is TRBJ1-4, the V gene TRBV6-6, with a tentative D call TRBD1 (5 bases). The sequence was collected from a woman aged 18 to 35 with Graves' hyperthyroidism. CDR3 in DNA: TGTGCCAGCAGTTACGTCGGGGCTGCAACTAATGAAAAACTGTTTTTT. It encodes CASSYVGAATNEKLFF.